Shown below are 18 T cell receptor beta chains from a single sample sequenced in a study of blood T cell repertoires in COVID-19. Method: immunoSEQ multiplex PCR; TCRdb's copy keeps in-frame clones and lacks some. The sample comprises over 200,000 clones, around nine tenths of which are singletons, and 0.75% to 1% rests with the top ten. Sequencing used peripheral blood. The source of these receptors is a man between 60 and 75 years old with COVID-19, enrolled during active disease.

The chain joins TRBV28 to TRBJ1-2; 7 bases line up with TRBD1. The V gene end was trimmed by 1 base and the J gene end by 8 bases; junction bases not matched to a gene: 7. CDR3 length: 14 amino acids. Germline CDR1 and CDR2: MDHEN and SYDVKM. The CDR3 spells CASSLFDRVQGYTF. The CDR3 DNA sequence: TGTGCCAGCAGTTTATTTGACAGGGTCCAGGGCTACACCTTC.

CDR3 coding DNA: TGTGCCAGCAGCCGTGACAGGGCCGTCTCCTACGAGCAGTACTTC. It is translated as CASSRDRAVSYEQYF. V gene TRBV7-2 combines with J gene TRBJ2-7; TRBD1 matches 7 bases. V dropped 5 bases and J dropped 0; count of bases not matched to a gene: 7. The CDR3 loop spans 15 amino acids. Germline V lookup: CDR1 SGHTA, CDR2 FQGNSA.

This clone came up once. The V call is TRBV11-3, the J call TRBJ1-5; 7 bases are a match to TRBD1. V lost 1 base, J lost 7 bases, and 4 bases stayed unmatched. CDR3 length equals 14 residues. Germline V lookup: CDR1 SGHNT, CDR2 YENEEA. This CDR3 reads CASSLGWTGQPQHF. The CDR3 DNA reads TGTGCCAGCAGCTTAGGTTGGACAGGACAGCCCCAGCATTTT.

V and J are TRBV28 and TRBJ1-5; TRBD1 matches at 8 bases. CDR1 is MDHEN, CDR2 SYDVKM, per germline. Trimming took 7 bases from V and 6 from J; bases not matched to a gene: 11. This CDR3 comprises 15 residues. The CDR3 here is CASTPTGERFQPQHF. The CDR3 region has the DNA TGTGCCAGCACCCCGACAGGGGAAAGGTTTCAGCCCCAGCATTTT.

The rearrangement uses TRBV5-5 and TRBJ2-1; 9 nucleotides line up with TRBD1. Germline V gene lookup returns CDR1 SGHKS and CDR2 YYEKEE (reference sequence). V was clipped by 5 bases and J by 3 bases; unmatched bases: 3. This CDR3 spans 14 amino acids. The CDR3 DNA sequence: TGTGCCAGCAGTCGACAGGGGGGCTACAATGAGCAGTTCTTC. As protein: CASSRQGGYNEQFF.

The CDR3 is CASSPATAGNEKLFF. Here the CDR3 DNA reads TGTGCCAGCAGCCCGGCGACAGCGGGTAATGAAAAACTGTTTTTT. The V and J genes are TRBV9 and TRBJ1-4, with D tentatively TRBD1 (5 bases). Per germline, CDR1 SGDLS and CDR2 YYNGEE. The CDR3 length is 15 residues. The V end was cut by 4 bases, the J end by 4 bases, with 14 bases between.

J is TRBJ2-3 and V is TRBV13; D gene uncertain. Trimming pared 5 bases from V and 5 bases from J, leaving 11 bases between. In germline, CDR1 is PRHDT, CDR2 FYEKMQ (reference sequence). The CDR3 spans 13 residues. The CDR3 loop is CASSVGSVDTQYF. The CDR3 DNA reads TGTGCCAGCAGCGTCGGGTCGGTAGATACGCAGTATTTT.

This clone was seen once. V usage is TRBV10-1 and J usage is TRBJ2-1, with a possible D match to TRBD2 (6 bases). The V gene lost 0 bases and the J gene lost 7 bases, with 10 bases spanning the gap. CDR3 size: 14 residues. Germline values: CDR1 WNHNN, CDR2 SYGVQD (reference sequence). CDR3 amino acids: CASSESTRWNEQFF. CDR3 DNA: TGCGCCAGCAGTGAGTCGACTAGATGGAATGAGCAGTTCTTC.

In DNA, the CDR3 is TGTGCCAGCTCACCACCCACCTACGGGGGGGCTAACAATGAGCAGTTCTTC. As protein: CASSPPTYGGANNEQFF. This chain connects TRBV18 to TRBJ2-1; 8 bases are a match to TRBD2. CDR3 length: 17 residues. CDR1 and CDR2 (germline): KGHSH, LQKENI. Trimming removed 0 bases from V and 5 bases from J; junction bases left unmatched: 9. The full variable domain, with the rest looked up from reference TRBV18 and TRBJ2-1, is NAGVMQNPRHLVRRRGQEARLRCSPMKGHSHVYWYRQLPEEGLKFMVYLQKENIIDESGMPKERFSAEFPKEGPSILRIQQVVRGDSAAYFCASSPPTYGGANNEQFFGPGTRLTVL.

CDR3 nucleotides: TGTGCCTGGAGCGTGGGCAGCTCCTATGGAGCCAACGTCCTGACTTTC. Its translation: CAWSVGSSYGANVLTF. V gene TRBV30 combines with J gene TRBJ2-6; D gene ambiguous. The CDR3 is 16 amino acids. Germline lookup yields CDR1 GTSNPN and CDR2 SVGIG (reference sequence). Trimming stripped 3 bases from V and 7 bases from J, with 19 bases between.

The chain carries TRBV6-5 and TRBJ1-2; D unresolved. CDR3 size: 13 residues. V lost 7 bases, J lost 0 bases, and 9 bases lay in between. Germline V gene lookup returns CDR1 MNHEY and CDR2 SVGAGI. The CDR3 reads CASMGQANYGYTF. In nucleotides, the CDR3 is TGTGCCAGCATGGGCCAGGCTAACTATGGCTACACCTTC.

CDR3 in DNA: TGCAGTGCTAGTGGAGTGGGGCCTGGCAATCAGCCCCAGCATTTT. Protein product: CSASGVGPGNQPQHF. The rearrangement joins TRBV20-1 to TRBJ1-5, with D possibly being TRBD1 (5 bases). Trimming left V 3 bases short and J 2 bases short, with 14 bases between. Germline V gives CDR1 DFQATT, CDR2 SNEGSKA (reference sequence). CDR3 length: 15 residues.

The sample holds one count of this clone. The chain links TRBV27 to TRBJ2-7; TRBD1 aligns across 7 bases. J gave up 7 bases and V 5 bases, and 8 bases lay outside the gene matches. Germline CDR1 and CDR2: MNHEY and SMNVEV (reference sequence). This CDR3 is 13 amino acids long. CDR3 nucleotide sequence: TGTGCCAGCAGTCTCCAGGGGGTGCAGGAGCAGTACTTC. The encoded protein is CASSLQGVQEQYF.

The chain links TRBV2 to TRBJ1-2, with no clear D. CDR1 SNHLY and CDR2 FYNNEI come from the germline V gene. V was clipped by 0 bases and J by 4 bases, with 6 bases between them. This CDR3 contains 13 residues. CDR3 sequence reads: CASSEARLYGYTF. CDR3 nucleotides: TGTGCCAGCAGTGAAGCGCGTCTCTATGGCTACACCTTC.

This chain links TRBV5-4 with TRBJ2-2; D is possibly TRBD2 (6 bases). The germline CDR1 and CDR2 sequences are SGHNT and YYREEE (reference sequence). Trimming pared 1 base from V and 1 base from J, leaving 14 bases between. This CDR3 contains 17 residues. CDR3: CASSLSAGPMNTGELFF. In DNA form, the CDR3 reads TGTGCCAGCAGCTTGTCGGCGGGGCCAATGAACACCGGGGAGCTGTTTTTT.

The genes are TRBV7-9 and TRBJ1-1; D unclear. Deletions cut 8 bases from V and 8 bases from J, with 6 bases between. The CDR3 is 9 residues long. CDR1 is SEHNR, CDR2 FQNEAQ, per germline (reference sequence). The DNA of the CDR3 is TGTGCCAGCGGGGAGGAAGCTTTCTTT. Protein product: CASGEEAFF.

The rearrangement joins TRBV13 to TRBJ2-1; D call uncertain. V dropped 5 bases and J dropped 8 bases, with 16 bases sitting between them. The CDR3 totals 14 residues. The germline V gene has CDR1 PRHDT and CDR2 FYEKMQ (reference sequence). The CDR3, as DNA: TGTGCCAGCAGCCCAGGCCCGAACCCCTATGAGCAGTTCTTC. Encoded protein: CASSPGPNPYEQFF. The whole variable domain, filled in from reference TRBV13 and TRBJ2-1, reads AAGVIQSPRHLIKEKRETATLKCYPIPRHDTVYWYQQGPGQDPQFLISFYEKMQSDKGSIPDRFSAQQFSDYHSELNMSSLELGDSALYFCASSPGPNPYEQFFGPGTRLTVL.

This chain uses TRBV12-5 with TRBJ2-2, with 7 bases that match TRBD2. The CDR3 is 17 amino acids. Germline loops: CDR1 LGHNT, CDR2 FRNRAP. The trim removed 5 bases at V and 5 bases at J, leaving 14 bases unmatched. The CDR3 loop reads CASGLLSGSFRTGELFF. In nucleotides, the CDR3 is TGTGCTAGTGGTCTCCTTAGCGGGTCATTCAGGACCGGGGAGCTGTTTTTT.